This is a list of T cell receptor beta chains from one sample in a study of blood T cell repertoires in COVID-19. TCRdb keeps only in-frame clones here, not all; method: immunoSEQ multiplex PCR. The data show about 180,000 clones, with approximately 88% seen just once and about 9.4% held by the top ten. Sequences were obtained from PBMCs or T cells enriched from blood (not recorded which). These receptors all come from a woman under 30 who had recovered from COVID-19. CDR3s include the opening cysteine and the closing phenylalanine or tryptophan. A D gene is named only where the DNA matches it firmly. Size is omitted from some rows. Given values are once, few, many or a class for expanded clones.

TRBJ1-1 many TRBV4-1 NA CASSPQGAREAFF TGCGCCAGCAGTCCACAGGGCGCTCGTGAAGCTTTCTTT
TRBJ1-2 few TRBV28 NA CASSDFIQGFTDGYTF TGTGCCAGCAGCGATTTCATACAGGGATTTACGGATGGCTACACCTTC
TRBJ1-4 NA TRBV28 NA CASSFPGEGNEKLFF TGTGCCAGCAGTTTCCCAGGAGAGGGCAATGAAAAACTGTTTTTT
TRBJ2-2 NA TRBV12-3/TRBV12-4 NA CASSRDTGELFF TGTGCCAGCAGCCGGGACACCGGGGAGCTGTTTTTT
TRBJ1-2 few TRBV3-1/TRBV3-2 NA CASSQNLGADGYTF TGTGCCAGCAGCCAAAACTTGGGGGCTGATGGCTACACCTTC
TRBJ1-1 NA TRBV6-5 TRBD1 CASIPRGQVAPEAFF TGTGCCAGCATCCCAAGGGGGCAAGTTGCGCCTGAAGCTTTCTTT
TRBJ2-5 NA TRBV25-1 TRBD2 CASSALAGGVTQYF TGTGCCAGCAGTGCCCTAGCGGGAGGGGTGACCCAGTACTTC
TRBJ1-2 NA TRBV5-1 NA CASSWAPDYGYTF TGCGCCAGCAGCTGGGCCCCGGATTATGGCTACACCTTC
TRBJ2-2 NA TRBV4-2 TRBD2 CASSQASSGSGELFF TGTGCCAGCAGCCAAGCATCCAGCGGGAGCGGGGAGCTGTTTTTT
TRBJ1-2 NA TRBV4-1 NA CASSQDRRTETNYGYTF TGCGCCAGCAGCCAAGATCGGAGGACAGAAACTAACTATGGCTACACCTTC
TRBJ2-1 NA TRBV12-5 NA CASGLWGRFYNEQFF TGTGCTAGTGGTTTGTGGGGGCGCTTCTACAATGAGCAGTTCTTC
TRBJ2-7 NA TRBV28 NA CASSKQGSWYEQYF TGTGCCAGCAGCAAACAGGGTAGTTGGTACGAGCAGTACTTC
TRBJ2-3 NA TRBV19 TRBD1 CASSLGQFTDTQYF TGTGCCAGTAGCTTGGGACAGTTCACAGATACGCAGTATTTT
TRBJ1-1 NA TRBV7-9 NA CASSFPDRPNTEAFF TGTGCCAGCAGCTTTCCAGACAGACCGAACACTGAAGCTTTCTTT
TRBJ1-4 NA TRBV28 NA CASSSAREANEKLFF TGTGCCAGCAGTTCGGCCCGGGAAGCTAATGAAAAACTGTTTTTT
TRBJ1-6 few TRBV5-1 TRBD1 CASSLTGVLLHF TGCGCCAGCAGCCTGACAGGGGTTCTCCTCCACTTT
TRBJ2-7 NA TRBV27 NA CASSPLNPTQQYF TGTGCCAGCAGTCCTCTAAACCCTACGCAGCAGTACTTC
TRBJ1-1 NA TRBV10-3 TRBD1 CAISGTGEAEAFF TGTGCCATCAGTGGGACAGGGGAGGCTGAAGCTTTCTTT
TRBJ1-1 NA TRBV19 NA CASSIDARATEAFF TGTGCCAGTAGTATCGACGCCAGGGCAACTGAAGCTTTCTTT
TRBJ2-1 NA TRBV4-1 TRBD2 CASSLLAGVDNEQFF TGCGCCAGCAGCCTGTTGGCGGGAGTGGACAATGAGCAGTTCTTC
TRBJ2-7 NA TRBV28 NA CASSPPGYEQYF TGTGCCAGCAGCCCCCCGGGTTACGAGCAGTACTTC
TRBJ2-1 NA TRBV28 NA CASSFGNRDNEQFF TGTGCCAGCAGTTTCGGTAACAGGGACAATGAGCAGTTCTTC
TRBJ2-7 many TRBV4-2 NA CASSQETGGSYEQYF TGTGCCAGCAGCCAAGAGACAGGTGGCTCCTACGAGCAGTACTTC
TRBJ1-2 NA TRBV29-1 TRBD1 CSVEVAGGRGYTF TGCAGCGTTGAAGTGGCAGGGGGGCGAGGCTACACCTTC
TRBJ1-5 NA TRBV3-1/TRBV3-2 NA CASSEGWGNQPQHF TGTGCCAGCAGTGAGGGATGGGGCAATCAGCCCCAGCATTTT
TRBJ2-1 few TRBV7-9 TRBD2 CASSWGGNEQFF TGTGCCAGCAGCTGGGGGGGAAATGAGCAGTTCTTC
TRBJ1-5 NA TRBV6-5 TRBD1 CASNRGVGQPQHF TGTGCCAGCAACAGGGGAGTAGGTCAGCCCCAGCATTTT
TRBJ1-4 NA TRBV18 NA CASSPTGYNNEKLFF TGTGCCAGCTCACCAACAGGCTATAATAATGAAAAACTGTTTTTT
TRBJ1-2 NA TRBV6-5 NA CASSSFVGGYGYTF TGTGCCAGCAGTTCCTTCGTTGGCGGATATGGCTACACCTTC
TRBJ1-3 NA TRBV11-2 NA CASSLELGGSGNTIYF TGTGCCAGCAGCTTAGAGCTGGGGGGGTCTGGAAACACCATATATTTT
TRBJ2-2 NA TRBV28 TRBD2 CASSPLYGLAGLTGELFF TGTGCCAGCAGTCCTCTTTACGGCCTAGCGGGTCTCACCGGGGAGCTGTTTTTT
TRBJ2-7 once TRBV13 NA CASSAPSSYEQYF TGTGCCAGCAGCGCCCCCAGCTCCTACGAGCAGTACTTC
TRBJ2-3 NA TRBV6-5 NA CASSLGGTDTQYF TGTGCCAGCAGTTTGGGAGGCACAGATACGCAGTATTTT